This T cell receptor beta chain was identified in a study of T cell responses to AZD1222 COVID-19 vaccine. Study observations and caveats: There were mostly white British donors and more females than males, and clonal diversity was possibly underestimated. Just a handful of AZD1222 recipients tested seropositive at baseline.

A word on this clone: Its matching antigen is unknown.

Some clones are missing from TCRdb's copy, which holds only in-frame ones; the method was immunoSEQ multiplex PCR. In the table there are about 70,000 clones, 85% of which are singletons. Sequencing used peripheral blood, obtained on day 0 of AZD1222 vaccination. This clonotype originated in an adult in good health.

In nucleotides, the CDR3 is TGTGCCAGCAGTGAAAGAGCCGTTACGGGGAACACTGAAGCTTTCTTT. Translation gives CASSERAVTGNTEAFF. The J gene is TRBJ1-1, the V gene TRBV6-1; D uncertain. Germline CDR1 is MNHNS and CDR2 is SASEGT. V was shortened by 2 bases and J by 1 base, with 14 bases between the two germline ends. The CDR3 is 16 amino acids.